The 2 T cell receptor beta chains below come from one sample, sequenced in a study of breast tumors, draining lymph nodes, adjacent tissues. TCRdb called the multiplex PCR reads again in MiXCR, with one record for every CDR3 protein. The sample contains fewer than 200,000 distinct CDR3 sequences, approximately 30% of which appear only once. Axillary draining lymph nodes of breast cancer patients supplied the node samples. Sequenced: axillary lymph node tissue. The receptor set was obtained from a female donor with breast cancer. Some clones in this sample may be carry-over from other donors' samples.

The gene calls are TRBV12-3 or TRBV12-4 and TRBJ2-5; D not resolved. Trimming shortened V by 6 bases and J by 9 bases, and 14 bases separated the two germline ends. There are 12 residues in the CDR3. The CDR3 DNA is TGTGCCAGCAGCCCCAGGAGTCAGCCCCAGTACTTC. Translating it yields CASSPRSQPQYF.

As concerns this clonotype: Given a much more abundant clone one base away, this may be a read error. The V gene is TRBV6-5, the J gene TRBJ1-2; D is ambiguous. The germline V gene encodes CDR1 MNHEY and CDR2 SVGAGI. CDR3 size: 13 residues. CDR3 protein: CASGYDPNYGYTF. The CDR3 DNA reads TGTGCCAGCGGTTACGACCCTAACTATGGCTACACCTTC.